The T cell receptor beta chain described here comes from a study of T-cell reconstitution after alpha-beta-depleted transplantation in children. The CDR3 has 17 amino acids. Deletions cut 3 bases from V and 8 bases from J, with 22 bases between. Germline lookup yields CDR1 LGHNA and CDR2 YSLEER. This clonotype was detected only a few times. Molecular barcoding with unique molecular identifiers was used for the TCRbeta library. TCRdb called the PCR reads again in MiXCR, with one record for every CDR3 protein. The sample shows about 500,000 distinct CDR3 sequences, about an eighth of them seen only once.

The material was PBMCs, mostly from graft donor cells, obtained 180 days after TCRalphabeta/CD19-depleted stem cell transplant. V is TRBV4-3 and J is TRBJ1-4; D not certain. The clonotype was recovered from a female patient aged 2-15 years who had a stem cell transplant for aplastic anemia, so the T cells may come from the graft donor. The DNA for the CDR3 is TGCGCCAGCAGCCACCCCAATACCCCGCTTTTGAAAGAAAAACTGTTTTTT. Encoded protein: CASSHPNTPLLKEKLFF.